These T cell receptor beta chains were read from a single sample in a study of Ad26.COV2.S vaccination and SARS-CoV-2 variants. TCRdb keeps only in-frame clones here, not all; method: immunoSEQ multiplex PCR. Of about 400,000 clones in the sample, 88% are singletons; the top ten hold 3.5% to 4%. The sample consisted of peripheral blood, taken in a trial of Ad26.COV2.S vaccine versus placebo. All receptors derive from a person between 18 and 65 years old who received the Ad26.COV2.S COVID-19 vaccine or a placebo. Each CDR3 is given with its conserved first and last residue. A D gene is named only where the DNA matches it firmly. Clone size appears in some rows only: once, few, many, or a class for an expanded clone.

cdr3_nt	cdr3_aa	clone_size	j_call	d_call	v_call
TGTGCCAGCAGCGACGGACAGGGGGCAAGATCACCCCTCCACTTT	CASSDGQGARSPLHF	.	TRBJ1-6	TRBD1	TRBV7-6
TGTGCCAGCAGCGTTAGGGGACAGTTATCTAATGAAAAACTGTTTTTT	CASSVRGQLSNEKLFF	.	TRBJ1-4	TRBD1	TRBV9
TGTGCCAGCAGCTCGATTCGCGGAACCAGGGGGAAGAACTACGAGCAGTACTTC	CASSSIRGTRGKNYEQYF	.	TRBJ2-7	TRBD1	TRBV7-2
TGTGCCAGTAGTATAGATCCAGGTGCGGAGCAGTTCTTC	CASSIDPGAEQFF	.	TRBJ2-1	.	TRBV19
TGTGCCAGCAGTCCCCTGACTAGCGGGGGGGCATATGAGCAGTTCTTC	CASSPLTSGGAYEQFF	.	TRBJ2-1	TRBD2	TRBV28
TGTGCCAGCAGCCCCCGAACTAGCGGGGGGGCCTCCTACGAGCAGTACTTC	CASSPRTSGGASYEQYF	.	TRBJ2-7	TRBD2	TRBV7-9
TGTGCCAGCAGTTTATCGACAGGGACGGCCTATGGCTACACCTTC	CASSLSTGTAYGYTF	.	TRBJ1-2	TRBD1	TRBV28
TGCGCCAGCAGCCACTCCTTTCCGCAGGGGGGCCATGAGCAGTTCTTC	CASSHSFPQGGHEQFF	once	TRBJ2-1	.	TRBV4-3
TGTGCCAGCAGTTACTTCGACCTCGGGGGATTCACTGAAGCTTTCTTT	CASSYFDLGGFTEAFF	.	TRBJ1-1	.	TRBV6-5
TGTGCCAGCAGTCCCCGGACAGGGGGAAACACCGGGGAGCTGTTTTTT	CASSPRTGGNTGELFF	.	TRBJ2-2	TRBD1	TRBV7-2
TGTGCCAGCAGCCCCAGAGCTTCCTCCGGCTATGGCTACACCTTC	CASSPRASSGYGYTF	.	TRBJ1-2	.	TRBV4-2
TGTGCCAGCAGTTACTGGCCTAGCGGGGAGAGCTCCTACAATGAGCAGTTCTTC	CASSYWPSGESSYNEQFF	.	TRBJ2-1	TRBD2	TRBV6-2/TRBV6-3
TGTGCCAGCAGTCTTAGAGGCCCCCAAAACCACGAGCAGTACTTC	CASSLRGPQNHEQYF	.	TRBJ2-7	.	TRBV3-1/TRBV3-2
TGTGCCAGCAGCTTGCTAGGGGACAGGAAATACACAACTAATGAAAAACTGTTTTTT	CASSLLGDRKYTTNEKLFF	few	TRBJ1-4	TRBD1	TRBV5-5
TGCGCCAGCAGGTTAAAGGCCGAGCAGTACTTC	CASRLKAEQYF	.	TRBJ2-7	.	TRBV5-1
TGTGCCAGCAGTTACTCCCCGGGGGCCTACGAGCAGTACTTC	CASSYSPGAYEQYF	few	TRBJ2-7	.	TRBV6-6
TGTGCCTGGAGTGTAAGTTGGGAAAAACTGTTTTTT	CAWSVSWEKLFF	once	TRBJ1-4	.	TRBV30
TGCGCCAGCGAACAGCGGGGCGGTTCGGATGAGCAGTTCTTC	CASEQRGGSDEQFF	.	TRBJ2-1	TRBD2	TRBV5-1
TGTGCCAGCAGCTTAACGGTGAACACTGAAGCTTTCTTT	CASSLTVNTEAFF	.	TRBJ1-1	.	TRBV7-3
TGTGCCACCAGCAGAGATGCCGACGGGGCCGGGGAGCTGTTTTTT	CATSRDADGAGELFF	many	TRBJ2-2	.	TRBV15
TGTGCCACCTCTGGGGCCAACGTCCTGACTTTC	CATSGANVLTF	.	TRBJ2-6	.	TRBV19
TGCGCCAGCAGCCTAACGGGGCCGAGCTCCGAGCAGTACTTC	CASSLTGPSSEQYF	.	TRBJ2-7	.	TRBV4-1
TGTGCCAGCAGTGAATTTTCGGCAGGGAATACTGGGGCCAACGTCCTGACTTTC	CASSEFSAGNTGANVLTF	.	TRBJ2-6	.	TRBV25-1
TGTGCCAGCAGCTTAGCGCTGGGACAGCAAGAGACCCAGTACTTC	CASSLALGQQETQYF	.	TRBJ2-5	TRBD1	TRBV7-9
TGTGCCAGCGGCCCCGCGCGGGTTAGCAATTCACCCCTCCACTTT	CASGPARVSNSPLHF	.	TRBJ1-6	.	TRBV28
TGTGCCAGCAGCCATCATCCTTCGCTGGGAGGACTTCAGCCCCAGCATTTT	CASSHHPSLGGLQPQHF	.	TRBJ1-5	.	TRBV3-1/TRBV3-2
TGTGCCAGCAGCCAAGGAATTCGGGGGGGGCAGCCCCAGCATTTT	CASSQGIRGGQPQHF	.	TRBJ1-5	.	TRBV14
TGCGCCAGCAGCGGGAGGGGAGAGACCCAGTACTTC	CASSGRGETQYF	.	TRBJ2-5	TRBD2	TRBV5-1
TGTGCCAGCAGCAAATTGGGGCAAGCCCACAATCAGCCCCAGCATTTT	CASSKLGQAHNQPQHF	.	TRBJ1-5	.	TRBV21-1
TGTGCCTGGGCTTGGCGCAGCTCCTATAATTCACCCCTCCACTTT	CAWAWRSSYNSPLHF	.	TRBJ1-6	.	TRBV30
TGTGCCAGCGCAAATCTTGGAAGCTACAATGAGCAGTTCTTC	CASANLGSYNEQFF	.	TRBJ2-1	.	TRBV6-5
TGTGCCACCTACTCCTACGACGGCTATGGCTACACCTTC	CATYSYDGYGYTF	.	TRBJ1-2	.	TRBV19
TGTGCCAGCAGCACCGACAGCTATGGCTACACCTTC	CASSTDSYGYTF	.	TRBJ1-2	.	TRBV9
TGTGCCAGCAGCTTAAGTGTAGACTATGGCTACACCTTC	CASSLSVDYGYTF	.	TRBJ1-2	.	TRBV7-2
TGTGCCAGCAGCTTAGTTGCGGGGGCTTACACAGATACGCAGTATTTT	CASSLVAGAYTDTQYF	many	TRBJ2-3	.	TRBV7-2
TGTGCCATCAGTGAGTCGAGTCAGGGGCTTGATGAAAAACTGTTTTTT	CAISESSQGLDEKLFF	.	TRBJ1-4	.	TRBV10-3
TGTGCCATCAGTGAGTCACCGGGACAGGGACCTAACTATGGCTACACCTTC	CAISESPGQGPNYGYTF	.	TRBJ1-2	TRBD1	TRBV10-3
TGTGCCAGCAGCTTAGGTCTCGGGTACAATGAGCAGTTCTTC	CASSLGLGYNEQFF	.	TRBJ2-1	.	TRBV7-2
TGTGCCAGCAGCGCTACAGCAGTCTCCTACAATGAGCAGTTCTTC	CASSATAVSYNEQFF	.	TRBJ2-1	.	TRBV9
TGTGCCAGCAGCGCCCGGACAGGCTCAGGCTCACCCCTCCACTTT	CASSARTGSGSPLHF	.	TRBJ1-6	TRBD1	TRBV9
TGTGCCAGCTCACCAGGGTCTGGCTACACCTTC	CASSPGSGYTF	.	TRBJ1-2	.	TRBV18
TGTGCCAGCAGCCCCGGGGGGTACAATGAGCAGTTCTTC	CASSPGGYNEQFF	.	TRBJ2-1	TRBD2	TRBV3-1/TRBV3-2
TGTGCCAGTAGTGTACGAGGGGGGCGAAGAGGTGACTATGGCTACACCTTC	CASSVRGGRRGDYGYTF	few	TRBJ1-2	.	TRBV19
TGTGCCAGCAGTGAAGAGAGGTGGGCCATCCCCTCTTCTAATGAAAAACTGTTTTTT	CASSEERWAIPSSNEKLFF	.	TRBJ1-4	.	TRBV6-1
TGTGCCCCTAAGACAGGGAAGGAGGGCTACACAGATACGCAGTATTTT	CAPKTGKEGYTDTQYF	.	TRBJ2-3	.	TRBV6-4
TGTGCCAGCAGCCAAGATCGTGTGGGTTGGAGCAACACTGAAGCTTTCTTT	CASSQDRVGWSNTEAFF	.	TRBJ1-1	.	TRBV3-1/TRBV3-2
TGTGCCAGCTCACCGAGGACAGACGGGGGCAATTCACCCCTCCACTTT	CASSPRTDGGNSPLHF	.	TRBJ1-6	.	TRBV18
TGTGCCAGCAGCGTCACCTCGGGTTCACCCCTCCACTTT	CASSVTSGSPLHF	few	TRBJ1-6	.	TRBV5-8
TGTGCCAGCAGTTCCCGTCCAGTCGATGGCTACACCTTC	CASSSRPVDGYTF	.	TRBJ1-2	.	TRBV6-5
TGTGCCAGCAGGAGGACTAGCAGGAAAGATACGCAGTATTTT	CASRRTSRKDTQYF	.	TRBJ2-3	TRBD2	TRBV28
TGTGCCAGCAGCCCTGGACTAGCGGGGGGTTTAGAGACCCAGTACTTC	CASSPGLAGGLETQYF	.	TRBJ2-5	TRBD2	TRBV4-2
TGTGCCAGTAGTCGGTGGGGGGACAGGGGACAGAACACTGAAGCTTTCTTT	CASSRWGDRGQNTEAFF	.	TRBJ1-1	TRBD1	TRBV19
TGTGCCAGCAGCTTAAATACAGCCCAGAGCGGCTCACCCCTCCACTTT	CASSLNTAQSGSPLHF	.	TRBJ1-6	.	TRBV7-6
TGTGCCAGCAGCCAGTCAGGGGGCCGCCAAGGCTCCTATAATTCACCCCTCCACTTT	CASSQSGGRQGSYNSPLHF	.	TRBJ1-6	TRBD1	TRBV3-1/TRBV3-2